The TCR beta chain described here comes from a study of blood T cell repertoires in COVID-19 (dated by TCRdb to about 2020). About the full investigation: Samples from collaborators originated in the United States, Italy and Spain and spanned both the acute and convalescent phases of COVID-19. A de-identified subject ID, COVID-19 status, age in years and sex were almost always included in the sample metadata. The samples were drawn from the first 160 participants of the ongoing ImmuneRACE study and from 950 to 1,500 subjects provided by 6 global collaborators. The dataset comprised deeply sampled blood TCRbeta repertoires from subjects exposed to, actively infected with, or recovered from COVID-19. A freely available public database, intended as a resource for researchers studying the immune response to SARS-CoV-2, is where the repertoires were released. Where HLA class I and class II types were available, the types were taken from metadata supplied by the sample provider, not from assay-based typing. The material from the prospective study consisted of cDNA or gDNA derived from T cells, B-cell-depleted T cells, or PBMCs. General study outcomes and caveats: The quantity of clinical and demographic metadata differed by source and by participant and was supplied without curation.

One collaborating source in Seattle enrolled patients while the patients were actively infected and followed the patients over time throughout the course of disease. Each collaborating institution followed its own protocols to collect whole blood in K2EDTA tubes. For TCRbeta analysis, collaborators shipped samples as frozen whole blood, isolated PBMCs, or DNA extracted from either of those sample types. The immunoSEQ Assay, a bias-controlled multiplex PCR, was used to amplify TCRbeta CDR3 regions from genomic DNA. In the original analysis: Nucleated cell counts per sample were estimated from amplification of reference gene primers within the assay. To quantify the absolute abundance of each unique TCRbeta CDR3 rearrangement, sequence reads were collapsed and filtered. For each sample, productive Simpson clonality was calculated as the square root of Simpson's diversity index over productive rearrangements. The table comes from immuneACCESS by way of TCRdb, which keeps in-frame sequences with V and J called. Part of the clones is missing from these tables; in studies checked, under half for an unresolved V gene and the rest for unknown reasons. Clonal size and the V and J genes are those of that table, whereas D and trimming came from the DNA. Within this sample are fewer than 350,000 clones, with roughly nine tenths of them counted one time only. The ten largest clonotypes hold about 12% of the sample.

As for this clone: Its recognized antigen is unknown. The input lacks base qualities; no much larger clone sits a single base away.

The junction shows trimming of 0 bases on V and 5 bases on J, plus 13 bases between the germline ends. Sequences MNHEY (CDR1) and SVGAGI (CDR2) are obtained from the germline V gene. Taken from cysteine to phenylalanine, the CDR3 has 15 residues. The entry retains the CDR3 DNA only, 45 bases that are in frame from base 1. Sequencing input: peripheral blood. The chain is made from TRBV6-5 and TRBJ2-5; the D gene is possibly TRBD2, with 6 bases matching. This clonotype originated in a woman aged 25 to 39 with COVID-19, enrolled during active disease. The DNA sequence is as follows: TGTGCCAGCAGTTACTCTTGGGAGGCCGTCGAGACCCAGTACTTC. The encoded protein is CASSYSWEAVETQYF.